Below are 6 T cell receptor beta chains sequenced from a single sample in a study of T cell repertoires in cytomegalovirus infection. Each CDR3 protein gets one entry after TCRdb re-called the reads with MiXCR. The sample contains about a million distinct CDR3 sequences, around 30% of which appear only once. Their antigen targets remain unknown. Sequenced here: cultured CD8+ T cells from PBMCs, sampled from culture after CMV antigen stimulation. All receptors derive from a human donor in good health (CMV status not recorded). Some clones in this sample may be carry-over from other donors' samples.

The rearrangement uses TRBV29-1 and TRBJ1-4; the D gene is possibly TRBD1 (5 bases). Germline-derived CDR1 and CDR2 are SQVTM and ANQGSEA. The CDR3 spans 14 residues. V was cut by 6 bases and J by 8 bases, with 19 bases left in between. For the CDR3, the DNA is TGCAGCGTCCCGTACGGGGGATCTGGCGAAAAACTGTTTTTT. The encoded protein is CSVPYGGSGEKLFF.

Only a few counts were recorded for this clonotype. V gene TRBV20-1 combines with J gene TRBJ1-1, with TRBD1 identical over 7 bases. This CDR3 is built from 16 residues. Germline CDR1 DFQATT, CDR2 SNEGSKA (reference sequence). V trimming: 0 bases; J trimming: 0 bases; junction bases outside the gene matches: 7. The CDR3 DNA is TGCAGTGCTAGAGAGAGGGGACAGCTTTTGAACACTGAAGCTTTCTTT. As protein: CSARERGQLLNTEAFF.

The rearrangement joins TRBV12-3 or TRBV12-4 to TRBJ1-2; D is possibly TRBD1 (5 bases). The CDR3 runs to 13 residues. Trimming took 7 bases from V and 8 from J, leaving 17 bases between them. CDR3 nucleotides: TGTGCCAGCACCCTGGTGACAGCCGGCGGCTACACCTTC. This codes for CASTLVTAGGYTF.

This clonotype was detected only a few times. V and J are TRBV7-6 and TRBJ1-3; D not certain. Germline V gene lookup returns CDR1 SGHVS and CDR2 FNYEAQ. V shed 3 bases and J shed 6 bases, with 9 bases lying between them. This CDR3 is 13 amino acids long. The CDR3 sequence: CASSLSFVNTIYF. The CDR3 coding sequence is TGTGCCAGCAGCTTGTCATTCGTAAACACCATATATTTT.

This clonotype was recorded a few times. This rearrangement joins TRBV6-1 to TRBJ2-7; a possible D gene is TRBD1 (6 bases). The CDR3 length is 16 residues. Germline V lookup: CDR1 MNHNS, CDR2 SASEGT. Between the trimmed V and J ends, which lost 1 base and 0 bases, there was a span of 13 bases. CDR3 DNA: TGTGCCAGCAGTGAAGGGGGACACCATTACTCCTACGAGCAGTACTTC. This encodes CASSEGGHHYSYEQYF.

The chain recombines TRBV12-3 or TRBV12-4 with TRBJ2-7; 7 bases are a match to TRBD1. This CDR3 is built from 13 residues. J lost 7 bases, V lost 1 base, and 4 bases had no gene match. CDR3 nucleotide sequence: TGTGCCAGCAGTTTAGGAAGGGGGCTAGAGCAGTACTTC. It specifies CASSLGRGLEQYF.